A single sample is the source of the 24 T cell receptor beta chains below, sequenced in a study of cytomegalovirus exposure and HLA in healthy donors (dated by TCRdb to 2017 to 2019). The method behind the library was the immunoSEQ multiplex PCR assay. The multiplex PCR relied on a mix of 60 forward primers for TCR Vbeta segments and 13 reverse primers for TCR Jbeta segments. Drawn from immuneACCESS, this table holds only the in-frame rearrangements with V and J called that TCRdb kept. Clones are partly lost; checked studies trace under half to an unresolved V gene and leave the rest unexplained. The sample has 210,000 or so clones on record, approximately 83% of them singletons. The top ten hold about a tenth of the sample. The specimen sequenced was PBMCs. Receptors originate from a woman between 50 and 59 years old in good health and CMV-seropositive.

J is TRBJ1-5 and V is TRBV6-6; 7 positions match TRBD1. Germline V gene data show CDR1 as MNHNY and CDR2 as SVGAGI (reference sequence). The CDR3 consists of 16 residues. V dropped 5 bases and J dropped 2; count of bases not matched to a gene: 9. The CDR3 DNA is TGTGCCAGCAGTCGCGACAGGGATGGAGGCAATCAGCCCCAGCATTTT. It is translated as CASSRDRDGGNQPQHF.

This clone was seen once. The chain links TRBV19 to TRBJ1-5, with a tentative D call TRBD1 (6 bases). The CDR3 runs to 14 residues. The V and J ends lost 3 bases and 6 bases respectively, with 12 bases between them. Germline V gene lookup returns CDR1 LNHDA and CDR2 SQIVND (reference sequence). This CDR3 is CASSMNRVSQPQHF. The CDR3 DNA sequence: TGTGCCAGTAGTATGAACAGGGTCTCTCAGCCCCAGCATTTT.

The chain recombines TRBV5-4 with TRBJ1-1; 7 bases line up with TRBD1. The CDR3 is made up of 15 amino acids. Germline-derived CDR1 and CDR2 are SGHNT and YYREEE (reference sequence). The trim removed 3 bases at V and 5 bases at J, leaving 10 bases unmatched. As DNA, the CDR3 is TGTGCCAGCAGCTACCTCGACAGGGTCGAAACTGAAGCTTTCTTT. Translating gives CASSYLDRVETEAFF. Full variable domain (missing parts from reference TRBV5-4 and TRBJ1-1): ETGVTQSPTHLIKTRGQQVTLRCSSQSGHNTVSWYQQALGQGPQFIFQYYREEENGRGNFPPRFSGLQFPNYSSELNVNALELDDSALYLCASSYLDRVETEAFFGQGTRLTVV.

The V call is TRBV28, the J call TRBJ2-3, with TRBD2 matching over 9 bases. Germline V gene lookup returns CDR1 MDHEN and CDR2 SYDVKM. The CDR3 consists of 15 residues. J gave up 6 bases and V 5 bases, and 9 bases lay outside the gene matches. The CDR3 nucleotides read TGTGCCAGCAGTCTTCTTAGCGGGGGTGAGGATACGCAGTATTTT. As protein: CASSLLSGGEDTQYF.

For this clone: Other DNA sequences from this sample encode an identical CDR3 as well. The chain's CDR3 is CASSLVSGGSTDTQYF. The CDR3, as DNA: TGCGCCAGCAGCTTAGTGAGCGGGGGGAGCACAGATACGCAGTATTTT. V is TRBV5-1 and J is TRBJ2-3; 9 bases align to TRBD2. The CDR3 loop spans 16 amino acids. The germline CDR1 and CDR2 sequences are SGHRS and YFSETQ. V shed 2 bases and J 0 bases; nucleotides not matched to a gene: 4.

The rearrangement links TRBV5-1 to TRBJ1-2; maybe TRBD1 (6 bases). Germline V gene lookup returns CDR1 SGHRS and CDR2 YFSETQ. Trimming removed 4 bases from V and 3 bases from J, with 13 bases in between. The CDR3 is 14 amino acids. This CDR3 reads CASSALYRDYGYTF. The DNA of the CDR3 is TGCGCCAGCAGCGCCCTTTACAGGGACTATGGCTACACCTTC.

V and J are TRBV2 and TRBJ2-3; 7 bases are shared with TRBD2. V gave up 5 bases and J gave up 2 bases; unmatched junction bases: 13. The CDR3 runs to 17 residues. The germline V gene has CDR1 SNHLY and CDR2 FYNNEI. This CDR3 reads CASSNLLAVFSTDTQYF. CDR3 DNA sequence: TGTGCCAGCAGTAACCTGCTAGCGGTATTCTCCACAGATACGCAGTATTTT.

This clone was detected once. The rearrangement links TRBV15 to TRBJ1-2, with 11 positions matching TRBD1. With 8 bases clipped from V and 7 bases from J, the junction kept 6 bases outside the gene matches. Germline assignment: CDR1 LNHNV and CDR2 YYDKDF (reference sequence). The CDR3 is made up of 13 amino acids. The CDR3 loop reads CATGRDRGSGYTF. CDR3 coding DNA: TGTGCCACCGGAAGGGACAGGGGGTCTGGCTACACCTTC.

This rearrangement joins TRBV7-6 to TRBJ2-5; perhaps TRBD1 as D (6 bases). V was clipped by 4 bases and J by 6 bases, with 9 bases between them. The CDR3 sequence is 12 residues long. Germline CDR1 SGHVS, CDR2 FNYEAQ. CDR3 sequence reads: CASSWDIKTQYF. The CDR3 bases are TGTGCCAGCAGCTGGGACATTAAGACCCAGTACTTC.

This sequence joins TRBV4-1 and TRBJ2-7; TRBD2 agrees at 9 bases. Germline V CDR1 and CDR2: MGHRA, YSYEKL. The CDR3 length is 16 residues. Trimming cost V 4 bases and J 3 bases; bases outside gene matches: 10. The CDR3, as DNA: TGCGCCAGCAGCCTAAACCACCTGACTAGCGGCTACGAGCAGTACTTC. It specifies CASSLNHLTSGYEQYF.

The CDR3 sequence is CASSVGGLRGTEAFF. In DNA form, the CDR3 reads TGTGCCAGCAGCGTAGGGGGTCTAAGGGGCACTGAAGCTTTCTTT. The chain joins TRBV9 to TRBJ1-1, with D possibly being TRBD1 (5 bases). The CDR3 loop spans 15 amino acids. V was clipped by 0 bases and J by 4 bases, with 13 bases between them. Per germline, CDR1 SGDLS and CDR2 YYNGEE.

This clone was observed once. The rearrangement uses TRBV4-1 and TRBJ1-3; 7 positions match TRBD1. The CDR3 runs 17 residues. Germline CDR1 reads MGHRA; CDR2 reads YSYEKL. The V and J ends lost 1 base and 1 base, in that order; junction bases with no gene match: 7. CDR3: CASSQGPLTGSGNTIYF. The CDR3, as DNA: TGCGCCAGCAGCCAAGGCCCCTTGACAGGGTCTGGAAACACCATATATTTT.

The V gene is TRBV18, the J gene TRBJ1-4; a possible D gene is TRBD1 (5 bases). CDR3 length equals 16 residues. Germline V lookup: CDR1 KGHSH, CDR2 LQKENI. V gave up 4 bases and J gave up 5 bases, with 17 bases separating them. CDR3 nucleotide sequence: TGTGCCAGCTCACAAACCGCTGGGGCCCACAATGAAAAACTGTTTTTT. This sequence encodes CASSQTAGAHNEKLFF.

The rearrangement joins TRBV7-2 to TRBJ1-2; 10 bases are shared with TRBD1. CDR1 is SGHTA and CDR2 is FQGNSA in the germline V gene. The CDR3 runs to 16 residues. Unmatched junction bases numbered 11, after V lost 5 bases and J lost 5 bases. The CDR3 region is CASSLLTGDRGYGYTF. The CDR3 DNA reads as TGTGCCAGCAGCCTCTTAACGGGGGACAGGGGATATGGCTACACCTTC.

The chain links TRBV2 to TRBJ2-7; 12 bases match TRBD2. Germline V gene lookup returns CDR1 SNHLY and CDR2 FYNNEI. The length of the CDR3 is 15 residues. J lost 4 bases, V lost 5 bases, and 6 bases had no gene match. The CDR3 DNA reads TGTGCCAGCAGTCCACTAGCGGGGGGTCGGTACGAGCAGTACTTC. Translation gives CASSPLAGGRYEQYF.

The chain uses TRBV5-1 and TRBJ2-7; TRBD1 matches at 7 bases. Germline V CDR1 and CDR2: SGHRS, YFSETQ. This CDR3 has 14 amino acids. J gave up 5 bases and V 3 bases, and 8 bases lay outside the gene matches. The CDR3 loop reads CASSSGTVNDEQYF. The CDR3, as DNA: TGCGCCAGCAGCTCCGGGACAGTTAATGACGAGCAGTACTTC.

The chain employs TRBV5-8 and TRBJ2-1; the match to TRBD2 covers 7 bases. The germline V gene has CDR1 SGHTS and CDR2 YDEGEE. V trimming: 6 bases; J trimming: 3 bases; junction bases outside the gene matches: 12. This CDR3 has 16 residues. In DNA, the CDR3 is TGTGCCAGCACCCCCCGGGCGGGGGTTTACTACAATGAGCAGTTCTTC. Encoded protein: CASTPRAGVYYNEQFF.

This chain connects TRBV6-6 to TRBJ1-1; TRBD1 is a possible D gene (5 bases). From germline, CDR1 is MNHNY and CDR2 SVGAGI (reference sequence). With 10 bases removed from V and 3 bases from J, the gap between germline ends came to 15 bases. The CDR3 loop spans 13 amino acids. For the CDR3, the DNA is TGTGCCACCCTAGACAGTCTGTACACTGAAGCTTTCTTT. It encodes CATLDSLYTEAFF.

The V call is TRBV7-6, the J call TRBJ2-7, with 9 bases identical to TRBD1. Germline loops: CDR1 SGHVS, CDR2 FNYEAQ. Germline trimming cut 5 bases from V and 1 base from J; bases unmatched to any gene: 6. The CDR3 loop spans 15 amino acids. The CDR3 sequence: CASSHAGTGSYEQYF. In DNA form, the CDR3 reads TGTGCCAGCAGCCATGCCGGGACAGGGTCCTACGAGCAGTACTTC.

This clone appeared once. This chain links TRBV2 with TRBJ2-3; weak D call: TRBD2 (5 bases). Germline V gives CDR1 SNHLY, CDR2 FYNNEI. Trimming stripped 2 bases from V and 6 bases from J, with 9 bases between. The CDR3 has 13 residues. DNA of the CDR3: TGTGCCAGCAGTGAACAACTAGGGGATACGCAGTATTTT. It specifies CASSEQLGDTQYF.

The chain recombines TRBV18 with TRBJ2-7; weak D call: TRBD1 (6 bases). The CDR3 consists of 15 residues. CDR1 and CDR2 (germline): KGHSH, LQKENI. The V end lost 3 bases, the J end lost 0 bases, and 12 bases lay between the germline ends. CDR3 in DNA: TGTGCCAGCTCACCCACAGGGATCAACTCCTACGAGCAGTACTTC. As protein: CASSPTGINSYEQYF.

V usage is TRBV18 and J usage is TRBJ1-5; D gene uncertain. Trimming took 1 base from V and 2 from J, leaving 6 bases between them. Germline lookup yields CDR1 KGHSH and CDR2 LQKENI. The CDR3 is made up of 14 amino acids. CDR3 sequence reads: CASSPREGNQPQHF. For the CDR3, the DNA is TGTGCCAGCTCACCACGTGAGGGCAATCAGCCCCAGCATTTT.

The chain uses TRBV6-1 and TRBJ1-5, with 7 bases identical to TRBD1. Germline values: CDR1 MNHNS, CDR2 SASEGT. The CDR3 loop spans 14 amino acids. Losses at the gene ends were 4 bases for V and 7 bases for J; bases not matched to a gene: 7. CDR3: CASSAGQVSQPQHF. CDR3 DNA sequence: TGTGCCAGCAGTGCTGGACAGGTCTCACAGCCCCAGCATTTT.

The gene calls are TRBV2 and TRBJ2-7; D is possibly TRBD2 (6 bases). The CDR3 is made up of 14 amino acids. V lost 7 bases and J 0 bases, leaving 13 bases between the germline ends. From germline, CDR1 is SNHLY and CDR2 FYNNEI. The CDR3 DNA follows: TGTGCCAGCAATAGCGGTGAACTCTCCTACGAGCAGTACTTC. Protein sequence: CASNSGELSYEQYF. Combining the CDR3 with reference TRBV2 and TRBJ2-7 gives the whole variable domain EPEVTQTPSHQVTQMGQEVILRCVPISNHLYFYWYRQILGQKVEFLVSFYNNEISEKSEIFDDQFSVERPDGSNFTLKIRSTKLEDSAMYFCASNSGELSYEQYFGPGTRLTVT.